This TCR beta chain was sequenced for a study of blood T cell repertoires in COVID-19. Study-wide background: Both acute and convalescent COVID-19 samples were obtained from the United States, Italy and Spain. Sources were T cells, B-cell-depleted T cells, or PBMCs; the material itself was cDNA or gDNA.

The repertoire was sequenced with immunoSEQ multiplex PCR; TCRdb's copy has only in-frame clones and lacks some. Seen here are a few hundred thousand clones, about nine tenths observed once, and the top ten hold roughly 0.92%. Sequenced input: peripheral blood. The TCR comes from a woman aged 40-49 years who had recovered from COVID-19.

The CDR3 nucleotides read TGTGCCAGCAGTTACTCCGGGACTAGCGCCGGGGAGCTGTTTTTT. Amino acid sequence: CASSYSGTSAGELFF. This sequence joins TRBV6-5 and TRBJ2-2; TRBD2 matches 10 bases. V dropped 0 bases and J dropped 6; count of bases not matched to a gene: 1. Germline lookup yields CDR1 MNHEY and CDR2 SVGAGI. The CDR3 runs 15 residues.